These 32 T cell receptor beta chains share one sample of origin, sequenced in a study of blood T cells in healthy people across ages. With a J-beta primer mix and a sample-barcoded 5' primer, a second PCR ran about 6 to 11 cycles. A single record per CDR3 protein comes from TCRdb applying MiXCR to the 5' RACE reads. This repertoire shows approximately 800,000 distinct CDR3 sequences, more than 55% found once; its top ten account for approximately 24%. Sequencing input: blood. The receptors derive from a man aged 40-49 years in good health.

This sequence joins TRBV6-5 and TRBJ1-4, with D hard to call. The CDR3 consists of 16 residues. Germline lookup yields CDR1 MNHEY and CDR2 SVGAGI. Trimming pared 2 bases from V and 1 base from J, leaving 11 bases between. CDR3 sequence: CASSYAPLGTNEKLFF. The CDR3 bases are TGTGCCAGCAGTTACGCACCTCTGGGAACTAATGAAAAACTGTTTTTT.

For this clonotype: Its ends do not fully match the called genes, so a read error is possible. J is TRBJ2-1 and V is TRBV6-2 or TRBV6-3; D might be TRBD2 (5 bases). The length of the CDR3 is 19 residues. Germline V gene data show CDR1 as MNHEY and CDR2 as SVGEGT. CDR3 in amino acids: CASSYPKIVMLASNNEQFF. CDR3 DNA: TGTGCCAGCAGTTACCCGAAAATTGTAATGCTTGCTAGCAACAACGAGCAGTTCTTC.

With respect to this clonotype: Sequence at one end of the junction differs from germline and may be a read error. V and J are TRBV27 and TRBJ2-5; D gene unclear. Germline assignment: CDR1 MNHEY and CDR2 SMNVEV (reference sequence). The CDR3 has 12 amino acids. CDR3 DNA sequence: TGTGCCAGCGGTTTCTACCAAGAGACCCAGTACTTC. Translating gives CASGFYQETQYF.

The CDR3 protein is CASNPGGIPGQYF. CDR3 coding DNA: TGTGCCAGCAATCCAGGGGGAATTCCTGGGCAGTACTTC. The V gene is TRBV6-1, the J gene TRBJ2-4; 7 bases map to TRBD1. CDR1 is MNHNS, CDR2 SASEGT, per germline. The CDR3 consists of 13 residues. V was pared by 7 bases and J by 13 bases, with 13 bases of the junction left unmatched.

The chain has TRBV12-3 or TRBV12-4 and TRBJ2-4; TRBD1 is a possible D gene (5 bases). This CDR3 comprises 16 residues. Trimming cost V 2 bases and J 3 bases, with 14 bases left between them. The CDR3 coding sequence is TGTGCCAGCAGTTTATTGGACAACCGAGTCAAAAACATTCAGTACTTC. Translated: CASSLLDNRVKNIQYF.

The chain employs TRBV9 and TRBJ2-3; D not certain. This CDR3 contains 14 residues. Germline V gene data show CDR1 as SGDLS and CDR2 as YYNGEE. Deletions cut 0 bases from V and 5 bases from J, with 10 bases between. The CDR3 is CASSVDLHQDTQYF. CDR3 bases: TGTGCCAGCAGCGTAGACTTGCATCAAGATACGCAGTATTTT.

This clonotype has a handful of counts. The V call is TRBV27, the J call TRBJ1-4; D might be TRBD1 (6 bases). V was cut by 3 bases and J by 1 base, with 21 bases left in between. The CDR3 contains 19 residues. Germline values: CDR1 MNHEY, CDR2 SMNVEV (reference sequence). The CDR3 here is CASSFLTSGGVGTNEKLFF. CDR3 sequence (DNA): TGTGCCAGCAGTTTTCTGACGTCGGGGGGCGTAGGAACTAATGAAAAACTGTTTTTT.

The chain has TRBV20-1 and TRBJ1-2, with TRBD1 identical over 10 bases. The junction had 4 bases not matched to a gene; V was cut back by 5 bases and J by 1 base. The CDR3 sequence is 14 residues long. Germline CDR1 DFQATT, CDR2 SNEGSKA (reference sequence). CDR3: CSADGTGVNYGYTF. CDR3 bases: TGCAGTGCTGATGGGACAGGGGTTAACTATGGCTACACCTTC.

This chain connects TRBV10-3 to TRBJ2-7; maybe TRBD1 (5 bases). CDR3 size: 15 residues. The V gene lost 0 bases and the J gene lost 1 base, with 10 bases spanning the gap. Germline lookup yields CDR1 ENHRY and CDR2 SYGVKD. The CDR3 DNA reads as TGTGCCATCAGTGAGTCACGGCAGGGTTCCTACGAGCAGTACTTC. It specifies CAISESRQGSYEQYF.

This clonotype has a handful of counts. The chain has TRBV7-8 and TRBJ2-1, with 9 bases that match TRBD1. The CDR3 sequence is 13 residues long. CDR1 is SGHVS and CDR2 is FQNEAQ in the germline V gene. V lost 5 bases to trimming and J lost 7 bases; unmatched junction nucleotides: 3. The DNA of the CDR3 is TGTGCCAGCAGCACCGACAGGGGGAATGAGCAGTTCTTC. Translated: CASSTDRGNEQFF.

The J gene is TRBJ1-2, the V gene TRBV20-1; D is possibly TRBD1 (6 bases). Per germline, CDR1 DFQATT and CDR2 SNEGSKA (reference sequence). V gave up 3 bases and J gave up 6 bases, with 23 bases separating them. The CDR3 is 16 amino acids. CDR3 nucleotides: TGCAGTGCTAGTGCCATAGTTGGGCAGGGGAAAGATGGCTACACCTTC. Encoded protein: CSASAIVGQGKDGYTF.

The rearrangement joins TRBV2 to TRBJ2-2; D ambiguous. V was cut by 1 base and J by 2 bases, with 5 bases left in between. The germline gives CDR1 SNHLY, CDR2 FYNNEI. This CDR3 region has 14 residues. CDR3 DNA sequence: TGTGCCAGCAGTGAAGGGAAAAACACCGGGGAGCTGTTTTTT. It specifies CASSEGKNTGELFF.

This clonotype was seen only a few times. J is TRBJ2-1 and V is TRBV20-1; TRBD2 matches at 13 bases. The DNA matches TRBJ2-7 better at its end, which makes the J call doubtful. Germline CDR1 is DFQATT and CDR2 is SNEGSKA (reference sequence). CDR3 size: 14 residues. Written as DNA, the CDR3 is TGCAGTGCTACCACTAGCGGGAGGGCCAATGAGCAGTACTTC. It encodes CSATTSGRANEQYF.

On this clonotype: At one end, the junction sequence differs from germline, possibly due to a read error. The chain links TRBV4-3 to TRBJ2-4; weak D call: TRBD1 (6 bases). The CDR3 has 15 amino acids. In germline, CDR1 is LGHNA, CDR2 YSLEER. CDR3 sequence reads: CASSQDGGTGSIQYF. CDR3 nucleotides: TGCGCCAGTAGCCAAGATGGGGGTACAGGGAGCATTCAGTACTTC.

The chain links TRBV28 to TRBJ2-5, with D hard to call. Trimming took 8 bases from V and 4 from J, leaving 8 bases between them. This CDR3 is 11 amino acids long. Germline assignment: CDR1 MDHEN and CDR2 SYDVKM. CDR3 nucleotides: TGTGCCAGCTTGGACCGAGAGACCCAGTACTTC. This sequence encodes CASLDRETQYF.

The gene calls are TRBV29-1 and TRBJ1-1, with 7 bases matching TRBD1. With 7 bases clipped from V and 1 base from J, the junction kept 6 bases outside the gene matches. CDR1 and CDR2 from the germline V gene are SQVTM and ANQGSEA. This CDR3 spans 13 amino acids. The CDR3 DNA follows: TGCAGCGGTCGGAGGGACAGGAACACTGAAGCTTTCTTT. This gives the protein CSGRRDRNTEAFF.

This chain uses TRBV3-1 with TRBJ2-3; 8 bases agree with TRBD2. The germline V gene encodes CDR1 LGHDT and CDR2 YNNKEL (reference sequence). The V gene end was trimmed by 1 base and the J gene end by 2 bases; junction bases not matched to a gene: 5. This CDR3 is 16 amino acids long. The CDR3 sequence: CASSQVVGGATDTQYF. The CDR3 coding sequence is TGTGCCAGCAGCCAAGTGGTCGGGGGGGCCACAGATACGCAGTATTTT.

The rearrangement uses TRBV28 and TRBJ2-5, with 8 bases lining up with TRBD1. CDR1 and CDR2 from the germline V gene are MDHEN and SYDVKM. The CDR3 has 15 residues. V lost 6 bases to trimming and J lost 4 bases; unmatched junction nucleotides: 10. The CDR3 protein is CASSPWTGTRETQYF. As DNA, the CDR3 is TGTGCCAGCAGCCCCTGGACAGGGACGAGAGAGACCCAGTACTTC. Using reference TRBV28 and TRBJ2-5 for the parts outside the CDR3, the full variable domain is DVKVTQSSRYLVKRTGEKVFLECVQDMDHENMFWYRQDPGLGLRLIYFSYDVKMKEKGDIPEGYSVSREKKERFSLILESASTNQTSMYLCASSPWTGTRETQYFGPGTRLLVL.

CDR3 loop: CASGIGDSPTSTDTQYF. Here the CDR3 DNA reads TGTGCTAGTGGTATCGGAGACTCACCGACTAGCACAGATACGCAGTATTTT. The chain joins TRBV12-5 to TRBJ2-3, with D uncertain. CDR1 is LGHNT and CDR2 is FRNRAP in the germline V gene. Trimming took 5 bases from V and 0 from J, leaving 18 bases between them. The length of the CDR3 is 17 residues.

The chain carries TRBV20-1 and TRBJ2-7, with TRBD1 matching 10 bases. The tail of the sequence fits TRBJ2-5 better, so the J call may be wrong. The CDR3 totals 14 residues. Germline lookup yields CDR1 DFQATT and CDR2 SNEGSKA (reference sequence). The CDR3: CSASAGTGAETQYF. The CDR3 coding sequence is TGCAGTGCTAGCGCCGGGACAGGGGCAGAGACCCAGTACTTC.

The J gene is TRBJ2-3, the V gene TRBV5-1; D remains unclear. The CDR3 runs to 16 residues. Deletions cut 0 bases from V and 3 bases from J, with 14 bases between. Germline V gene sequence: CDR1 SGHRS, CDR2 YFSETQ. CDR3 residues: CASSLGFGGATDTQYF. CDR3 coding DNA: TGCGCCAGCAGCTTGGGGTTTGGTGGCGCGACAGATACGCAGTATTTT. The variable domain in full, completed from reference TRBV5-1 and TRBJ2-3, reads KAGVTQTPRYLIKTRGQQVTLSCSPISGHRSVSWYQQTPGQGLQFLFEYFSETQRNKGNFPGRFSGRQFSNSRSEMNVSTLELGDSALYLCASSLGFGGATDTQYFGPGTRLTVL.

The CDR3 sequence is CASSSHSDSAGYTF. The CDR3, as DNA: TGTGCCAGCAGTTCCCACAGTGACAGTGCGGGCTACACCTTC. J is TRBJ1-2 and V is TRBV27; TRBD1 is a possible D gene (5 bases). This CDR3 comprises 14 residues. Germline lookup yields CDR1 MNHEY and CDR2 SMNVEV (reference sequence). V gave up 4 bases and J gave up 8 bases, with 17 bases separating them.

This clonotype was detected once. The chain employs TRBV7-2 and TRBJ2-1; 9 bases are shared with TRBD1. CDR1 and CDR2 (germline): SGHTA, FQGNSA. V lost 4 bases and J lost 0; bases outside the gene matches: 4. The CDR3 contains 16 residues. In DNA form, the CDR3 reads TGTGCCAGCAGCTCGCCGACAGGGGGCTCCTACAATGAGCAGTTCTTC. It yields the protein CASSSPTGGSYNEQFF.

The rearrangement links TRBV7-2 to TRBJ2-3, with D hard to call. Deletions cut 1 base from V and 2 bases from J, with 7 bases between. Germline values: CDR1 SGHTA, CDR2 FQGNSA. The CDR3 has 14 amino acids. This CDR3 reads CASSLGRVTDTQYF. The CDR3 DNA sequence: TGTGCCAGCAGCTTAGGCAGAGTCACAGATACGCAGTATTTT.

Here the CDR3 reads CASRKGLAGDGDTQYF. CDR3 bases: TGTGCCAGCAGAAAGGGACTAGCGGGAGATGGAGATACGCAGTATTTT. V is TRBV7-2 and J is TRBJ2-3, with 14 bases lining up with TRBD2. V was clipped by 6 bases and J by 5 bases; unmatched bases: 7. Germline CDR1 SGHTA, CDR2 FQGNSA. The CDR3 runs 16 residues. Variable domain in full (rest from reference TRBV7-2 and TRBJ2-3): GAGVSQSPSNKVTEKGKDVELRCDPISGHTALYWYRQSLGQGLEFLIYFQGNSAPDKSGLPSDRFSAERTGGSVSTLTIQRTQQEDSAVYLCASRKGLAGDGDTQYFGPGTRLTVL.

The rearrangement uses TRBV9 and TRBJ1-2; D possibly corresponds to TRBD1 (5 bases). There are 13 residues in the CDR3. Trimming left V 5 bases short and J 3 bases short, with 11 bases between. Germline CDR1 SGDLS, CDR2 YYNGEE. CDR3 region: CASSLWGDYGYTF. The CDR3 DNA reads TGTGCCAGCAGTCTTTGGGGCGACTATGGCTACACCTTC.

This clonotype has more than one count but fewer than ten. The J gene is TRBJ2-1, the V gene TRBV7-2, with TRBD2 matching over 10 bases. This CDR3 is built from 16 residues. The germline CDR1 and CDR2 sequences are SGHTA and FQGNSA. J lost 1 base, V lost 5 bases, and 5 bases had no gene match. DNA of the CDR3: TGTGCCAGCAGCAGATTTAGCGGGAGGTCCTACAATGAGCAGTTCTTC. Amino acid sequence: CASSRFSGRSYNEQFF.

There are a few counts of this clonotype. The V gene is TRBV11-3, the J gene TRBJ2-3, with 7 bases matching TRBD2. V gave up 2 bases and J gave up 3 bases; unmatched junction bases: 11. The CDR3 is made up of 17 amino acids. In germline, CDR1 is SGHNT, CDR2 YENEEA. The CDR3 coding sequence is TGTGCCAGCAGCTTAACTGCGGGAGACCGGGGTACAGATACGCAGTATTTT. It codes for CASSLTAGDRGTDTQYF.

The chain uses TRBV7-9 and TRBJ2-5, with D perhaps TRBD1 or TRBD2 (5 bases each). The V gene lost 5 bases and the J gene lost 2 bases, with 12 bases spanning the gap. Germline V gene data show CDR1 as SEHNR and CDR2 as FQNEAQ (reference sequence). The CDR3 loop spans 14 amino acids. The CDR3 spells CASSAGAKQETQYF. CDR3 sequence (DNA): TGTGCCAGCAGCGCCGGGGCGAAACAAGAGACCCAGTACTTC.

The chain joins TRBV3-1 to TRBJ2-6; D is uncertain. Germline assignment: CDR1 LGHDT and CDR2 YNNKEL (reference sequence). The CDR3 has 21 residues. V was pared by 2 bases and J by 2 bases, with 25 bases between. This CDR3 is CASSQTSPVVGKGTGANVLTF. As DNA, the CDR3 is TGTGCCAGCAGCCAAACCTCACCTGTCGTGGGGAAAGGGACTGGGGCCAACGTCCTGACTTTC. The whole variable domain, remainder taken from reference TRBV3-1 and TRBJ2-6, is DTAVSQTPKYLVTQMGNDKSIKCEQNLGHDTMYWYKQDSKKFLKIMFSYNNKELIINETVPNRFSPKSPDKAHLNLHINSLELGDSAVYFCASSQTSPVVGKGTGANVLTFGAGSRLTVL.

There are a few counts of this clonotype. This chain uses TRBV14 with TRBJ2-3; tentative D call: TRBD1 (6 bases). Germline CDR1 and CDR2: SGHDN and FVKESK. V gave up 0 bases and J gave up 4 bases, with 23 bases separating them. CDR3 length: 19 amino acids. CDR3 residues: CASSQDVGAFTYLPDTQYF. The CDR3 region has the DNA TGTGCCAGCAGCCAAGATGTGGGGGCTTTCACATATCTGCCAGATACGCAGTATTTT.

The V call is TRBV3-1, the J call TRBJ2-3, with 10 bases fitting TRBD2. V lost 1 base, J lost 4 bases, and 8 bases stayed unmatched. Germline V lookup: CDR1 LGHDT, CDR2 YNNKEL (reference sequence). The CDR3 runs to 17 residues. The CDR3 here is CASSQGWLAGVADTQYF. The CDR3 nucleotides read TGTGCCAGCAGCCAAGGGTGGCTAGCGGGAGTTGCAGATACGCAGTATTTT.